Shown below are 28 T cell receptor beta chains from a single sample sequenced in a study of identical twins. One entry per CDR3 protein, called by TCRdb with MiXCR from the 5' RACE reads. Counted here are some 240,000 distinct CDR3 sequences, 8% to 11% occurring once; the ten biggest clones make up less than 12%. The sequencing input was memory T cells sorted from blood. The receptors shown here come from a man aged 50-60 years in good health.

This chain connects TRBV5-1 to TRBJ2-3; 9 nucleotides line up with TRBD2. With 0 bases clipped from V and 0 bases from J, the junction kept 2 bases outside the gene matches. Per the germline V gene, CDR1 is SGHRS and CDR2 is YFSETQ. CDR3 length: 16 residues. CDR3: CASSLVLAGSTDTQYF. DNA of the CDR3: TGCGCCAGCAGCTTGGTGCTAGCGGGGAGCACAGATACGCAGTATTTT.

Sample share makes this clonotype medium-sized. The chain's CDR3 is CASRDRRFNQPQHF. The CDR3 DNA reads TGTGCCAGCAGGGACAGACGGTTCAATCAGCCCCAGCATTTT. The genes are TRBV28 and TRBJ1-5, with D possibly matching TRBD1 (6 bases). The CDR3 is 14 amino acids. Germline values: CDR1 MDHEN, CDR2 SYDVKM. Trimming left V 6 bases short and J 3 bases short, with 12 bases between.

This clonotype showed up many times. The rearrangement uses TRBV6-2 or TRBV6-3 and TRBJ2-4, with TRBD2 matching over 12 bases. V was clipped by 7 bases and J by 0 bases; unmatched bases: 10. Germline lookup yields CDR1 MNHEY and CDR2 SVGEGT. The CDR3 has 18 residues. The CDR3 coding sequence is TGTGCCAGCAATAGATGGACTAGCGGGACCACAGCCAAAAACATTCAGTACTTC. It yields the protein CASNRWTSGTTAKNIQYF.

This clonotype was detected a few times. The V and J genes are TRBV19 and TRBJ2-2; D not resolved. Trimming stripped 3 bases from V and 6 bases from J, with 11 bases between. From germline, CDR1 is LNHDA and CDR2 SQIVND (reference sequence). This CDR3 has 14 amino acids. The DNA of the CDR3 is TGTGCCAGTAGTATGTTCAGTCGGGCCGGGGAGCTGTTTTTT. This translates into CASSMFSRAGELFF.

This clonotype was seen many times. The chain is built from TRBV29-1 and TRBJ2-7; 9 bases agree with TRBD2. Looked up from germline, CDR1 is SQVTM and CDR2 is ANQGSEA. This CDR3 region has 14 residues. The V gene end was trimmed by 8 bases and the J gene end by 2 bases; junction bases not matched to a gene: 10. The DNA of the CDR3 is TGCAGCATCAGACTAGCGGACAAACCCTACGAGCAGTACTTC. As protein: CSIRLADKPYEQYF.

The chain combines TRBV29-1 with TRBJ2-7; D is unresolved. V was trimmed by 4 bases and J by 2 bases, leaving 15 bases between them. The CDR3 length is 14 residues. Germline CDR1 reads SQVTM; CDR2 reads ANQGSEA. As DNA, the CDR3 is TGCAGCGTTGGAAGGGTTTCCACAACCTACGAGCAGTACTTC. It codes for CSVGRVSTTYEQYF.

The gene calls are TRBV20-1 and TRBJ1-1; possible D gene TRBD1, 5 bases. V lost 0 bases to trimming and J lost 2 bases, with 16 bases between them. Germline CDR1 DFQATT, CDR2 SNEGSKA (reference sequence). The CDR3 runs 16 residues. As DNA, the CDR3 is TGCAGTGCTAGAGAGGGTGGGGGGGGTTTTAACACTGAAGCTTTCTTT. This translates into CSAREGGGGFNTEAFF.

The chain uses TRBV24-1 and TRBJ2-1, with D possibly TRBD2 on 5 matching bases. Germline V CDR1 and CDR2: KGHDR, SFDVKD. The CDR3 has 14 residues. Deletions cut 2 bases from V and 6 bases from J, with 10 bases between. CDR3 in DNA: TGTGCCACCAGTGATTGGCACCGGGGCAATGAGCAGTTCTTC. Translated, it gives CATSDWHRGNEQFF.

The chain links TRBV9 to TRBJ1-2, with 12 bases matching TRBD1. CDR1 and CDR2 from the germline V gene are SGDLS and YYNGEE. The CDR3 extends over 14 amino acids. J gave up 7 bases and V 3 bases, and 4 bases lay outside the gene matches. The CDR3 DNA sequence: TGTGCCAGCAGCGCGGGACAGGGGGCCCGTGGCTACACCTTC. Protein sequence: CASSAGQGARGYTF.

There are a few counts of this clonotype. J is TRBJ2-2 and V is TRBV3-1, with a weak D call TRBD2 (5 bases). The ends were cut back, 4 bases at V and 7 bases at J, with 16 bases in the middle. The CDR3 is made up of 15 amino acids. Germline V gene data show CDR1 as LGHDT and CDR2 as YNNKEL (reference sequence). This chain's CDR3 is CASSPTPGGIGELFF. The CDR3 nucleotides read TGTGCCAGCAGCCCCACCCCCGGAGGTATCGGGGAGCTGTTTTTT. The full variable domain, completed using reference TRBV3-1 and TRBJ2-2, is DTAVSQTPKYLVTQMGNDKSIKCEQNLGHDTMYWYKQDSKKFLKIMFSYNNKELIINETVPNRFSPKSPDKAHLNLHINSLELGDSAVYFCASSPTPGGIGELFFGEGSRLTVL.

This clonotype has just a few counts. The chain employs TRBV7-9 and TRBJ2-4; 7 bases are shared with TRBD1. The germline gives CDR1 SEHNR, CDR2 FQNEAQ (reference sequence). V trimming: 5 bases; J trimming: 5 bases; junction bases outside the gene matches: 6. The CDR3 covers 14 residues. The CDR3 DNA follows: TGTGCCAGCAGCCGGCCGAGGGGGCAAAACATTCAGTACTTC. It encodes CASSRPRGQNIQYF.

This clonotype has ten or more counts. The rearrangement links TRBV12-3 or TRBV12-4 to TRBJ2-3; D might be TRBD2 (6 bases). Deletions cut 5 bases from V and 14 bases from J, with 14 bases between. The CDR3 has 11 amino acids. CDR3 nucleotides: TGTGCCAGCAGTACGCGGGACCTCCCGTATTTT. Translation: CASSTRDLPYF.

The chain carries TRBV9 and TRBJ2-1; D is possibly TRBD2 (5 bases). V was pared by 2 bases and J by 2 bases, with 8 bases between. Germline V gene sequence: CDR1 SGDLS, CDR2 YYNGEE. This CDR3 has 14 amino acids. DNA for the CDR3: TGTGCCAGCAGCGTGGGCGGGCCCTACAATGAGCAGTTCTTC. Translation: CASSVGGPYNEQFF.

J is TRBJ2-6 and V is TRBV18, with TRBD1 as a possible D gene (6 bases). The V gene's germline CDR1 is KGHSH and CDR2 LQKENI. The length of the CDR3 is 17 residues. V lost 1 base, J lost 0 bases, and 10 bases lay in between. CDR3 in DNA: TGTGCCAGCTCACCACAACACAGGGTCTCTGGGGCCAACGTCCTGACTTTC. This sequence encodes CASSPQHRVSGANVLTF.

This clonotype was observed many times. The V gene is TRBV7-3, the J gene TRBJ2-3; perhaps TRBD2 as D (6 bases). Per germline, CDR1 SGHTA and CDR2 FQGTGA. This CDR3 is 14 amino acids long. V was pared by 5 bases and J by 2 bases, with 11 bases between. The CDR3 nucleotides are TGTGCCAGCAGCACGGGAGTTTTCACAGATACGCAGTATTTT. It specifies CASSTGVFTDTQYF.

This clonotype was counted only a few times. This sequence joins TRBV5-6 and TRBJ1-1, with 8 bases that match TRBD1. CDR3 length equals 13 residues. J gave up 4 bases and V 5 bases, and 4 bases lay outside the gene matches. CDR1 and CDR2 (germline): SGHDT, YYEEEE. The CDR3 coding sequence is TGTGCCAGCAGTTGGACAGGGTCCACTGAAGCTTTCTTT. Translating it yields CASSWTGSTEAFF.

This clonotype was counted ten times or more. This chain links TRBV7-7 with TRBJ2-7; D tentatively fits TRBD1 or TRBD2 (5 bases each). The CDR3 contains 15 residues. Germline CDR1 SSHAT, CDR2 FNYEAQ (reference sequence). V dropped 5 bases and J dropped 3 bases, with 17 bases sitting between them. The DNA for the CDR3 is TGTGCCAGCAGCCCTGACTCGGGACCCAGCTACGAGCAGTACTTC. Protein: CASSPDSGPSYEQYF.

This clonotype was counted at least ten times. The chain combines TRBV5-1 with TRBJ2-3; tentative D call: TRBD1 (6 bases). This CDR3 region has 14 residues. With 2 bases removed from V and 3 bases from J, the gap between germline ends came to 10 bases. CDR1 and CDR2 from the germline V gene are SGHRS and YFSETQ. CDR3 DNA sequence: TGCGCCAGCAGCTTTGGGGGCTCAACAGATACGCAGTATTTT. It yields the protein CASSFGGSTDTQYF.

This chain links TRBV27 with TRBJ1-1, with 8 nucleotides matching TRBD1. Per the germline V gene, CDR1 is MNHEY and CDR2 is SMNVEV (reference sequence). Trimming cost V 5 bases and J 5 bases; bases outside gene matches: 7. The CDR3 is made up of 14 amino acids. The CDR3 protein is CASSLQGAVTEAFF. CDR3 bases: TGTGCCAGCAGTCTCCAGGGGGCGGTGACTGAAGCTTTCTTT.

This clonotype was counted many times. The chain has TRBV9 and TRBJ2-3; D may be TRBD1 (6 bases). The CDR3 extends over 13 amino acids. V lost 2 bases, J lost 4 bases, and 8 bases lay in between. CDR1 SGDLS and CDR2 YYNGEE come from the germline V gene. The CDR3 here is CASSVNRADTQYF. CDR3 sequence (DNA): TGTGCCAGCAGCGTCAACAGGGCAGATACGCAGTATTTT.

This clonotype was recorded many times. This rearrangement joins TRBV7-2 to TRBJ1-4; D is unclear. The CDR3 totals 15 residues. Trimming took off 4 bases at V and 0 bases at J, with 9 bases between the two ends. The germline CDR1 and CDR2 sequences are SGHTA and FQGNSA. The chain's CDR3 is CASSSRTATNEKLFF. The CDR3 coding sequence is TGTGCCAGCAGCTCGCGGACTGCAACTAATGAAAAACTGTTTTTT.

This clonotype was counted at least ten times. This chain uses TRBV4-1 with TRBJ2-1; D remains unclear. The length of the CDR3 is 15 residues. Germline CDR1 is MGHRA and CDR2 is YSYEKL. V was trimmed by 0 bases and J by 8 bases, leaving 14 bases between them. CDR3 sequence reads: CASSQEPDLYYEQFF. The DNA for the CDR3 is TGCGCCAGCAGCCAAGAGCCAGATTTATACTATGAGCAGTTCTTC.

This clonotype occurred many times. The V call is TRBV7-6, the J call TRBJ2-7, with TRBD2 matching 10 bases. Looked up from germline, CDR1 is SGHVS and CDR2 is FNYEAQ. This CDR3 has 16 residues. V was clipped by 1 base and J by 4 bases; unmatched bases: 7. The CDR3, as DNA: TGTGCCAGCAGCTTAGGCTCTAGCGGGAGAGTGTACGAGCAGTACTTC. It codes for CASSLGSSGRVYEQYF.

J is TRBJ1-2 and V is TRBV20-1; TRBD1 agrees at 8 bases. The CDR3 has 12 residues. J lost 8 bases, V lost 5 bases, and 7 bases had no gene match. From germline, CDR1 is DFQATT and CDR2 SNEGSKA (reference sequence). CDR3 nucleotides: TGCAGTGCTCCCCAGGGGGCTTTAGGCTACACCTTC. Translating it yields CSAPQGALGYTF.

V gene TRBV18 combines with J gene TRBJ2-1; TRBD1 matches 8 bases. After removal of 3 bases from V and 6 bases from J, the junction contained 4 bases not matched to a gene. CDR1 is KGHSH, CDR2 LQKENI, per germline. This CDR3 has 14 amino acids. CDR3 DNA: TGTGCCAGCTCACCCCTTGGACAGGGCAATGAGCAGTTCTTC. Translated, it gives CASSPLGQGNEQFF.

This clonotype has at least ten counts. The V and J genes are TRBV5-6 and TRBJ2-7, with 7 bases that match TRBD1. Germline V gives CDR1 SGHDT, CDR2 YYEEEE. V was clipped by 0 bases and J by 3 bases; unmatched bases: 12. The CDR3 has 17 amino acids. The chain's CDR3 is CASSLGPETGLHYEQYF. The CDR3 region has the DNA TGTGCCAGCAGCTTGGGGCCCGAGACAGGGTTGCACTACGAGCAGTACTTC. The complete variable domain, with remaining parts taken from reference TRBV5-6 and TRBJ2-7, reads DAGVTQSPTHLIKTRGQQVTLRCSPKSGHDTVSWYQQALGQGPQFIFQYYEEEERQRGNFPDRFSGHQFPNYSSELNVNALLLGDSALYLCASSLGPETGLHYEQYFGPGTRLTVT.

V is TRBV3-1 and J is TRBJ2-1; the D is unclear. Germline CDR1 is LGHDT and CDR2 is YNNKEL (reference sequence). Trimming left V 1 base short and J 3 bases short, with 7 bases between. The length of the CDR3 is 14 residues. Here the CDR3 reads CASSQGEGYNEQFF. In nucleotides, the CDR3 is TGTGCCAGCAGCCAAGGTGAAGGCTACAATGAGCAGTTCTTC.

This clonotype has ten or more counts. The gene calls are TRBV20-1 and TRBJ2-7; no clear D gene. Per the germline V gene, CDR1 is DFQATT and CDR2 is SNEGSKA (reference sequence). Trimming stripped 4 bases from V and 0 bases from J, with 13 bases between. CDR3 size: 14 residues. Here the CDR3 reads CSAIVPWGSYEQYF. CDR3 nucleotides: TGCAGTGCTATAGTCCCCTGGGGCTCCTACGAGCAGTACTTC.